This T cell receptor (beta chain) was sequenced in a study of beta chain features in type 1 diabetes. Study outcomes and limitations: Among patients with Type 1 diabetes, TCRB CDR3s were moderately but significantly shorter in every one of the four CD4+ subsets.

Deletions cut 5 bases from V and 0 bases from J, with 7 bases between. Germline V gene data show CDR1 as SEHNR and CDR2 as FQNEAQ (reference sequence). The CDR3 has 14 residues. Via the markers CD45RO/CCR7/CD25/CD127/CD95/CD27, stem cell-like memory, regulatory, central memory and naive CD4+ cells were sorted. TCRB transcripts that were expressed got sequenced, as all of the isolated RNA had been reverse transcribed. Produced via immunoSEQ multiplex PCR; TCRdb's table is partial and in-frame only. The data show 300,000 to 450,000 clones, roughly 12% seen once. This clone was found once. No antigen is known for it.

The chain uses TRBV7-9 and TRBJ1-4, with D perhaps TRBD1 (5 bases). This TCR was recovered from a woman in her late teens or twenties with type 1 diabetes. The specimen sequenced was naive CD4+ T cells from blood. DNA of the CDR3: TGTGCCAGCAGCGCGACAGCAACTAATGAAAAACTGTTTTTT. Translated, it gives CASSATATNEKLFF.